A selection of T cell receptor beta chains follows, all from one sample in a study of T cell responses to AZD1222 COVID-19 vaccine. This table comes from immunoSEQ multiplex PCR, and its TCRdb copy is limited to in-frame clones, with some not included. The sample includes 100,000 to 120,000 clones, about 86% of them seen just once. Sequenced material: peripheral blood, taken on day 0 of AZD1222 vaccination. These receptors were collected from an adult in good health. CDR3s include the opening cysteine and the closing phenylalanine or tryptophan. Fields, in order: V gene, clone size, J gene, D gene, CDR3 DNA, CDR3 protein. The D gene is left open where the match is weak. Only some rows state a clone size, as once, few, many or a class for expanded clones.

v_call: TRBV7-8; clone_size: few; j_call: TRBJ1-6; d_call: TRBD1; cdr3_nt: TGTGCCAGCAGCTCCCAGGGGGCCACATCGGCCTATAATTCACCCCTCCACTTT; cdr3_aa: CASSSQGATSAYNSPLHF
v_call: TRBV19; clone_size: once; j_call: TRBJ1-6; d_call: TRBD1; cdr3_nt: TGTGCCAGTAGTGAGACAGGGGGTAATTCACCCCTCCACTTT; cdr3_aa: CASSETGGNSPLHF
v_call: TRBV6-5; clone_size: few; j_call: TRBJ1-6; d_call: -; cdr3_nt: TGTGCCAGCAGTTACTCGATTCGCCAGGGAGGTTCACCCCTCCACTTT; cdr3_aa: CASSYSIRQGGSPLHF
v_call: TRBV5-8; clone_size: -; j_call: TRBJ1-6; d_call: -; cdr3_nt: TGTGCCAGCAGCTTGTACGGGCAGGGGAGCTCCTATAATTCACCCCTCCACTTT; cdr3_aa: CASSLYGQGSSYNSPLHF
v_call: TRBV18; clone_size: -; j_call: TRBJ1-6; d_call: -; cdr3_nt: TGTGCCAGCTCCCCGGGACAAGATTCACCCCTCCACTTT; cdr3_aa: CASSPGQDSPLHF
v_call: TRBV7-2; clone_size: -; j_call: TRBJ2-1; d_call: -; cdr3_nt: TGTGCCAGCAGCCCGGGGGCATTAATCCTCAATGAGCAGTTCTTC; cdr3_aa: CASSPGALILNEQFF
v_call: TRBV7-8; clone_size: -; j_call: TRBJ1-1; d_call: -; cdr3_nt: TGTGCCAGCAGCCGGGGGGAGGGCCCAGCTTTCTTT; cdr3_aa: CASSRGEGPAFF
v_call: TRBV11-3; clone_size: -; j_call: TRBJ1-2; d_call: TRBD1; cdr3_nt: TGTGCCAGCAGCATAACAGGGGGCGCTGGCTACACCTTC; cdr3_aa: CASSITGGAGYTF
v_call: TRBV7-6; clone_size: once; j_call: TRBJ2-1; d_call: TRBD2; cdr3_nt: TGTGCCAGCAGCCAACCCTGGGAGGGGCGACGGGGGCAGTTCTTC; cdr3_aa: CASSQPWEGRRGQFF
v_call: TRBV7-2; clone_size: -; j_call: TRBJ1-2; d_call: -; cdr3_nt: TGTGCCAGCAGCTCCCTTGGTACCTATGGCTACACCTTC; cdr3_aa: CASSSLGTYGYTF
v_call: TRBV5-1; clone_size: -; j_call: TRBJ1-5; d_call: -; cdr3_nt: TGCGCCAGCAGCTTGGGTGGTCTTAGCAATCAGCCCCAGCATTTT; cdr3_aa: CASSLGGLSNQPQHF
v_call: TRBV5-6; clone_size: once; j_call: TRBJ2-7; d_call: TRBD1; cdr3_nt: TGTGCCAGCAGCTCCGACAGGGGGTACGAGCAGTACTTC; cdr3_aa: CASSSDRGYEQYF
v_call: TRBV5-1; clone_size: -; j_call: TRBJ2-2; d_call: -; cdr3_nt: TGCGCCAGCAGCCCGAGGTCAGCGGCTGTCACCGGGGAGCTGTTTTTT; cdr3_aa: CASSPRSAAVTGELFF
v_call: TRBV30; clone_size: -; j_call: TRBJ1-2; d_call: -; cdr3_nt: TGTGCCTGGAGTTCACAGGCCAACTATGGCTACACCTTC; cdr3_aa: CAWSSQANYGYTF
v_call: TRBV4-3; clone_size: -; j_call: TRBJ1-3; d_call: -; cdr3_nt: TGCGCCAGCAGCCAAGAATCGGGGGGAAACACCATATATTTT; cdr3_aa: CASSQESGGNTIYF
v_call: TRBV10-3; clone_size: -; j_call: TRBJ1-3; d_call: -; cdr3_nt: TGTGCCATCAGTGAGTCACAGGGTCGAGGAAACACCATATATTTT; cdr3_aa: CAISESQGRGNTIYF
v_call: TRBV7-9; clone_size: -; j_call: TRBJ2-2; d_call: TRBD1; cdr3_nt: TGTGCCAGCAGCTTAAGACAGGGGACCGGGGAGCTGTTTTTT; cdr3_aa: CASSLRQGTGELFF
v_call: TRBV7-2; clone_size: -; j_call: TRBJ1-4; d_call: -; cdr3_nt: TGTGCCAGCAGCTTCGTCCTAACCGGGCCACCCGCAACTAATGAAAAACTGTTTTTT; cdr3_aa: CASSFVLTGPPATNEKLFF
v_call: TRBV7-2; clone_size: -; j_call: TRBJ2-5; d_call: TRBD2; cdr3_nt: TGTGCCAGCAGCTTTCAGGCGGGGGTCCAAGAGACCCAGTACTTC; cdr3_aa: CASSFQAGVQETQYF
v_call: TRBV12-1; clone_size: -; j_call: TRBJ2-1; d_call: -; cdr3_nt: TGTGCCAGCAGCCGACAGGGCAATGAGCAGTTCTTC; cdr3_aa: CASSRQGNEQFF
v_call: TRBV28; clone_size: -; j_call: TRBJ2-1; d_call: -; cdr3_nt: TGTGCCAGCAGGGGAGGCGGTCAGGGTGGCGATGAGCAGTTCTTC; cdr3_aa: CASRGGGQGGDEQFF
v_call: TRBV5-6; clone_size: -; j_call: TRBJ1-2; d_call: -; cdr3_nt: TGTGCCAGCAGCTCTGGCTTGAGGTCGGGATATGGCTACACCTTC; cdr3_aa: CASSSGLRSGYGYTF
v_call: TRBV10-2; clone_size: -; j_call: TRBJ2-3; d_call: TRBD2; cdr3_nt: TGCGCCAGCACCCGTGCGGGGGGGAAAACAGATACGCAGTATTTT; cdr3_aa: CASTRAGGKTDTQYF
v_call: TRBV27; clone_size: -; j_call: TRBJ1-2; d_call: -; cdr3_nt: TGTGCCAGCGCTAATTTAGGCTATGGCTACACCTTC; cdr3_aa: CASANLGYGYTF
v_call: TRBV2; clone_size: once; j_call: TRBJ1-1; d_call: -; cdr3_nt: TGTGCCAGCAGTGAAGGGGGCAGGCGGAACACTGAAGCTTTCTTT; cdr3_aa: CASSEGGRRNTEAFF
v_call: TRBV19; clone_size: -; j_call: TRBJ1-1; d_call: TRBD1; cdr3_nt: TGTGCCAGTAGGATAGGGGGGACAGGGGTCCTCTCCCGGACTGAAGCTTTCTTT; cdr3_aa: CASRIGGTGVLSRTEAFF
v_call: TRBV5-8; clone_size: -; j_call: TRBJ2-2; d_call: -; cdr3_nt: TGTGCCAGCAGCCAAAATGGACAGATCGGAAACACCGGGGAGCTGTTTTTT; cdr3_aa: CASSQNGQIGNTGELFF
v_call: TRBV18; clone_size: -; j_call: TRBJ2-5; d_call: -; cdr3_nt: TGTGCCAGCTCACCAAGGGGAGGCGAGACCCAGTACTTC; cdr3_aa: CASSPRGGETQYF
v_call: TRBV11-2; clone_size: -; j_call: TRBJ2-5; d_call: TRBD2; cdr3_nt: TGTGCCAGCAGCTACTTCGGGGGGAGGGAGACCCAGTACTTC; cdr3_aa: CASSYFGGRETQYF
v_call: TRBV5-4; clone_size: -; j_call: TRBJ2-1; d_call: -; cdr3_nt: TGTGCCAGCAGCTTGGCCGGGGGGCGTTTAAATGAGCAGTTCTTC; cdr3_aa: CASSLAGGRLNEQFF
v_call: TRBV20-1; clone_size: -; j_call: TRBJ2-7; d_call: -; cdr3_nt: TGCAGTGCTAGTCATAGGGTCCCCTACGAGCAGTACTTC; cdr3_aa: CSASHRVPYEQYF